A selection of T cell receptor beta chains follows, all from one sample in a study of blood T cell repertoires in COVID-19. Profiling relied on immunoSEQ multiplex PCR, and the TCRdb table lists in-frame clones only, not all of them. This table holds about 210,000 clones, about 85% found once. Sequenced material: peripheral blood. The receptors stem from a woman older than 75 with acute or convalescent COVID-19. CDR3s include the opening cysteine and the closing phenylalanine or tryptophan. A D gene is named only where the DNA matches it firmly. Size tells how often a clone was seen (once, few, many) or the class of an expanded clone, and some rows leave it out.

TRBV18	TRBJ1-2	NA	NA	TGTGCCAGCTCAGCGCTGACCGGGAACTATGGCTACACCTTC	CASSALTGNYGYTF
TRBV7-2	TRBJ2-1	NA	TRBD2	TGTGCCAGCAGCTTACTAGCGGGAGGAAGGCGGGAGCAGTTCTTC	CASSLLAGGRREQFF
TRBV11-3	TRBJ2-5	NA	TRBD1	TGTGCCAGCAGCTTAGGCAGGGGGCTCCAAGAGACCCAGTACTTC	CASSLGRGLQETQYF
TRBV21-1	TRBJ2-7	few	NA	TGTGCCAGCAGCAAAGTTGACCGGGAGGGCGGCGAGCAGTACTTC	CASSKVDREGGEQYF
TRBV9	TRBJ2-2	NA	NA	TGTGCCAGCCAACCGGGGGAATGGGACGGGGAGCTGTTTTTT	CASQPGEWDGELFF
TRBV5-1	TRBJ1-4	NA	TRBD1	TGCGCCAGCAGCTTGGTGGCAGGGGGCAATGAGGAACTGTTTTTT	CASSLVAGGNEELFF
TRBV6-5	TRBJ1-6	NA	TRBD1	TGTGCCAGCAGCCGCGACAGGGAAGGCTCACCCCTCCACTTT	CASSRDREGSPLHF
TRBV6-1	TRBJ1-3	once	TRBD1	TGTGCCAGCAGTGAAGCGCATCTGATAGGACAGGGCTCTGGAAACACCATATATTTT	CASSEAHLIGQGSGNTIYF
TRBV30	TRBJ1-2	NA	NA	TGTGCCTGGTATCGGACAGATGGCTACACCTTC	CAWYRTDGYTF
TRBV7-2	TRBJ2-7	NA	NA	TGTGCCAGCAGCACCAGGACTTCCAACGAGCAGTACTTC	CASSTRTSNEQYF
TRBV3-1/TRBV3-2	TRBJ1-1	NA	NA	TGTGCCAGCAGTCAGCCGGGAGCGTACGTGGCTTTCTTT	CASSQPGAYVAFF
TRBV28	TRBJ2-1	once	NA	TGTGCCAGCAGTTTTATCCAACCTTTCTCGTGGACTGGGAATTACAATGAGCAGTTCTTC	CASSFIQPFSWTGNYNEQFF
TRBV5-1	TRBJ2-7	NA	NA	TGCGCCAGCAGCCCGGATGTAGGACAGAAGCAGTACTTC	CASSPDVGQKQYF
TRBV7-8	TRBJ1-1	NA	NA	TGTGCCAGCAGCTTAATCGCGGGGAACACTGAAGCTTTCTTT	CASSLIAGNTEAFF
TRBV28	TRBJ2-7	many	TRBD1	TGTGCCAGCAGTTCAGGGGGACAGGGGGAGCAGTACGAGCAGTACTTC	CASSSGGQGEQYEQYF
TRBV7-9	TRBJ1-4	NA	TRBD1	TGTGCCAGCAGCTTAGGACAGGGGAATGAAAAACTGTTTTTT	CASSLGQGNEKLFF
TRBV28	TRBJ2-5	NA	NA	TGTGCCAGCAGATCCAGGGGTGTGTTAGAGACCCAGTACTTC	CASRSRGVLETQYF
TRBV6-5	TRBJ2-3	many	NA	TGTGCCAGCAGTTACTCGATGCGCTTCACAGATACGCAGTATTTT	CASSYSMRFTDTQYF
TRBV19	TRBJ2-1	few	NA	TGTGCCAGTAGTATGCGGCAGGGCATCTACAATGAGCAGTTCTTC	CASSMRQGIYNEQFF
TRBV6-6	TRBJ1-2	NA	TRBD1	TGTGCCAGCAGTCTCGGGACAGGGGGCAATTTTCGGGATGGCTACACCTTC	CASSLGTGGNFRDGYTF
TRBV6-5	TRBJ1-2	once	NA	TGTGCCAGCAGTTCGAGCTGGGCTCCGAAGAGTGGCTACACCTTC	CASSSSWAPKSGYTF
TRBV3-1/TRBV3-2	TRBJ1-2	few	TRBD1	TGTGCCAGCAGCCGGACAGGACCCTATGGCTACACCTTC	CASSRTGPYGYTF
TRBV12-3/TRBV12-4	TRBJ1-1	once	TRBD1	TGTGCCAGCATCTTACAGGGGTCTGAAGCTTTCTTT	CASILQGSEAFF
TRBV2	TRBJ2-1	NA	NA	TGTGCCAGCAGTTCTTACAATGAGCAGTTCTTC	CASSSYNEQFF
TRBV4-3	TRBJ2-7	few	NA	TGCGCCAGCAGCCAAGATCGAGAATCCTACGAGCAGTACTTC	CASSQDRESYEQYF
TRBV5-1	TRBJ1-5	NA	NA	TGCGCCAGCAGCTTGGGGGCTCGGCAGCCCCAGCATTTT	CASSLGARQPQHF
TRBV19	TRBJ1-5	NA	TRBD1	TGTGCCAGTAGTATAACAGGGGACCTCAATCAGCCCCAGCATTTT	CASSITGDLNQPQHF
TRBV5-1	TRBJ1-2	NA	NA	TGCGCCAGCAGTTGGGATCCCGGGACATCTGGCTACACCTTC	CASSWDPGTSGYTF
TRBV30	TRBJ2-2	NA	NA	TGTGCCTGGGAAGGGGGGGCGGCCACCGGGGAGCTGTTTTTT	CAWEGGAATGELFF
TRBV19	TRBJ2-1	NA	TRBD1	TGTGCCAGTAGTATAGAAGCATCCGGGACAGGGTGGCTGGGCTCCTACAATGAGCAGTTCTTC	CASSIEASGTGWLGSYNEQFF
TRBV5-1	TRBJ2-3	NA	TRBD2	TGCGCCAGCAGCTTTTTTACGGGAGGGCCGACAGATACGCAGTATTTT	CASSFFTGGPTDTQYF
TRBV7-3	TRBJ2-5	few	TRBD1	TGTGCCAGCAGCTCTTGGACAGGGCCAGAGACCCAGTACTTC	CASSSWTGPETQYF
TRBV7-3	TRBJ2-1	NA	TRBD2	TGTGCCAGCAGCTTAATGGCTAGCGGGATTGGAGGTGAGCAGTTCTTC	CASSLMASGIGGEQFF
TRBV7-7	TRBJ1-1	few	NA	TGTGCTAGCAGCCCCACTACGGGGTTTTCCCCCCCCACTGAAGCTTTCTTT	CASSPTTGFSPPTEAFF
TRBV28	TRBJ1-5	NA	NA	TGTGCCAGCAGGCCCCACAGGGTTTATCAGCCCCAGCATTTT	CASRPHRVYQPQHF
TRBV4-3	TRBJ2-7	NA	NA	TGCGCCAGCAGCCAAGAAGGTACAGGAGACGCCTACGAGCAGTACTTC	CASSQEGTGDAYEQYF
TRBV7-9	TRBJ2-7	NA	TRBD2	TGTGCCAGCAGCTTAGCGGTACTAGCGGGGTCCTACGAGCAGTACTTC	CASSLAVLAGSYEQYF
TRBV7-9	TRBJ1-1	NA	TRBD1	TGTGCCAGCAGCCCCATGTATAGCAGGGGGCAGGTTGAAGCTTTCTTT	CASSPMYSRGQVEAFF
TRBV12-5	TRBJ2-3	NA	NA	TGTGCTAGTGGTCTAGCGTTTACGCAGTATTTT	CASGLAFTQYF
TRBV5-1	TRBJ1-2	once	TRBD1	TGCGCCAGCAGCTTGGGTTTCGGGACAGGGTATTTCTACACCTTC	CASSLGFGTGYFYTF
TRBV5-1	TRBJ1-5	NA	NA	TGCGCCAGCAGCTCCACTACAGGGCACAATCAGCCCCAGCATTTT	CASSSTTGHNQPQHF
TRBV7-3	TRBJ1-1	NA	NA	TGTGCCAGCAGCTTAACAGGAGTTGGAGCTTTCTTT	CASSLTGVGAFF
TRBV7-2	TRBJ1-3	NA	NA	TGTGCCAGCAGCTTAGTTGTCATGAGGCAGCGCTCTGGAAACACCATATATTTT	CASSLVVMRQRSGNTIYF
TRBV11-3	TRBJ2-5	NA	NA	TGTGCCAGCAGCTTAAGTGTTCGGGAGACCCAGTACTTC	CASSLSVRETQYF
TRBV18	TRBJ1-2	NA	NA	TGTGCCAGCTCACCAACAGGGTGGGACTATGGCTACACCTTC	CASSPTGWDYGYTF
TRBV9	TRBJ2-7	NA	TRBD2	TGTGCCAGCAGCGCCCCGGGACTAGCGGGTGAGCAGTACTTC	CASSAPGLAGEQYF
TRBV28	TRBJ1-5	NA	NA	TGTGCCAGCAGTTTATGGATTTGGCAGGGCGGTCAGCCCCAGCATTTT	CASSLWIWQGGQPQHF
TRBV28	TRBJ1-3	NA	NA	TGTGCCAGCCGACCTGCGGGGATGGCTGGAAACACCATATATTTT	CASRPAGMAGNTIYF
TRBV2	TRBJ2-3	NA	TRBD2	TGTGCCAGCAGTGAGTCGGAAAAGCGGGGTGATACGCAGTATTTT	CASSESEKRGDTQYF
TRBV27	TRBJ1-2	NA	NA	TGTGCCAGCAGTTTGACCGATGACGCGGTCTATGGCTACACCTTC	CASSLTDDAVYGYTF
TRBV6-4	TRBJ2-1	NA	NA	TGTGCCAGCAGTGACTCGATTAGCGTTGGTAGGAATGAGCAGTTCTTC	CASSDSISVGRNEQFF
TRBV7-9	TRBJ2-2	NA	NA	TGTGCCAGCAGCCTCCTCCCGAAACTAGTTTCCGGGGAGCTGTTTTTT	CASSLLPKLVSGELFF